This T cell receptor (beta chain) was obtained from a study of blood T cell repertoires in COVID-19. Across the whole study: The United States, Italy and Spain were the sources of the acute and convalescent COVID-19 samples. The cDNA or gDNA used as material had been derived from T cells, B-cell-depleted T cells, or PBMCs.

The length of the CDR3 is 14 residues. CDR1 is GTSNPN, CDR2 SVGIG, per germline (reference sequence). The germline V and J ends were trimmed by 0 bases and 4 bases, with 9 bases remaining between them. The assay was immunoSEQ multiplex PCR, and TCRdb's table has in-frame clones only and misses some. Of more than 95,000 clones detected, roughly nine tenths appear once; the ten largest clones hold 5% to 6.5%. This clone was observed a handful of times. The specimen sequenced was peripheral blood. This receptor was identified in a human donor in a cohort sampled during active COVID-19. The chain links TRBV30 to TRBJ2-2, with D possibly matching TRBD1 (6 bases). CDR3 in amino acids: CAWSVLGGTGELFF. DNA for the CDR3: TGTGCCTGGAGTGTACTAGGGGGCACCGGGGAGCTGTTTTTT.